Listed here are 6 T cell receptor beta chains from one sample, sequenced in a study of blood T cell repertoires in COVID-19 (dated by TCRdb to 2019 to 2021). Library preparation was by the immunoSEQ multiplex PCR assay. What TCRdb holds here is the immuneACCESS table cut down to in-frame rearrangements. Part of the clones is not present; checked against another copy, under half of the missing clones reflect an unresolved V gene, and the others are unexplained. Here the sample has around 100,000 clones; around 92% occur a single time. The top ten constitute about 4% of the sample. The sample taken for sequencing was peripheral blood. These receptor sequences come from a man between 18 and 35 years old with acute or convalescent COVID-19.

This chain links TRBV11-2 with TRBJ1-1, with D possibly being TRBD1 (5 bases). CDR3 length equals 14 residues. V was clipped by 5 bases and J by 7 bases, with 17 bases between them. Germline CDR1 and CDR2: SGHAT and FQNNGV. CDR3 nucleotides: TGTGCCAGCAGCCCCCCAACGGACGACAGTGAAGCTTTCTTT. This gives the protein CASSPPTDDSEAFF.

The rearrangement joins TRBV6-5 to TRBJ2-7, with 9 bases identical to TRBD1. Germline CDR1 and CDR2: MNHEY and SVGAGI. This CDR3 comprises 14 residues. V was clipped by 4 bases and J by 3 bases; unmatched bases: 4. For the CDR3, the DNA is TGTGCCAGCAGTTCCCGGACAGGGGACTACGAGCAGTACTTC. Amino acid sequence: CASSSRTGDYEQYF.

The chain has TRBV27 and TRBJ2-1; 10 bases line up with TRBD2. CDR1 is MNHEY, CDR2 SMNVEV, per germline (reference sequence). The CDR3 loop spans 13 amino acids. With V trimmed by 6 bases and J by 8 bases, 4 bases remained unmatched. The CDR3 loop is CASRGLAPDEQFF. For the CDR3, the DNA is TGTGCCAGCAGGGGACTAGCGCCGGATGAGCAGTTCTTC.

CDR3 sequence: CASSPQGAGTEAFF. CDR3 in DNA: TGTGCCAGCAGTCCCCAGGGGGCGGGAACTGAAGCTTTCTTT. The chain combines TRBV2 with TRBJ1-1, with TRBD1 matching 8 bases. The CDR3 consists of 14 residues. The V segment lost 5 bases and the J segment 5 bases; nucleotides outside the gene matches: 7. Germline CDR1 SNHLY, CDR2 FYNNEI.

Turning to this clone: The same CDR3 can be traced to other DNA sequences in this sample. The rearrangement links TRBV27 to TRBJ1-2; D gene ambiguous. The CDR3 spans 13 residues. Trimming shortened V by 3 bases and J by 0 bases, and 5 bases separated the two germline ends. Germline V gives CDR1 MNHEY, CDR2 SMNVEV (reference sequence). The CDR3 region has the DNA TGTGCCAGCAGTTTCACGGCTAACTATGGCTACACCTTC. It specifies CASSFTANYGYTF.

The rearrangement joins TRBV6-5 to TRBJ1-2; D uncertain. The V end lost 7 bases, the J end lost 8 bases, and 17 bases lay between the germline ends. Germline V CDR1 and CDR2: MNHEY, SVGAGI. CDR3 length: 13 residues. CDR3 coding DNA: TGTGCCAGCACCTCGGGGAGTTTTCAAGGCTACACCTTC. Amino acids: CASTSGSFQGYTF.